This TCR beta chain emerged from a study of blood T cell repertoires in COVID-19. Study background: PBMCs, B-cell-depleted T cells, or T cells provided the cDNA or gDNA that made up the material.

Participants were aged about 18 to 90 years, lived in 20 to 25 US areas, and enrolled virtually. Participants had their cohort set by participant-reported clinical history. Per the original data handling: Estimation of nucleated cell counts relied on the amplification of reference gene primers. Sequenced by immunoSEQ multiplex PCR; TCRdb stores in-frame clones only, minus some. That table is the source of V, J and clone size, and D and trimming were worked out from the DNA. The sample gives some 460,000 clones, about 85% of which show up once; roughly 2% is in the top ten. This receptor was identified in a woman aged 18-30 years with acute COVID-19. Sequences were obtained from PBMCs or T cells enriched from blood (not recorded which).

CDR3 sequence (DNA): TGTGCCAGCCTAATGTTTAGCACTGAAGCTTTCTTT. Protein product: CASLMFSTEAFF. The chain couples TRBV6-4 to TRBJ1-1; D gene unclear. Trimming shortened V by 8 bases and J by 4 bases, and 11 bases separated the two germline ends. Germline-derived CDR1 and CDR2 are MRHNA and SNTAGT. The CDR3 runs to 12 residues.